This T cell receptor beta chain was recorded in a study of T cell clones after liver transplantation. Study details: A pre-transplant mixed lymphocyte reaction with TCRbeta sequencing defined graft-donor-reactive clones followed in post-transplant blood. Third-party-reactive TCRbeta sequences from pre-transplant mixed lymphocyte reactions served as antigen-independent comparators. Tolerant meant at least one year fully off immunosuppression without liver enzymes above twice normal.

Assay: immunoSEQ multiplex PCR; the TCRdb copy retains only in-frame clones and omits some. The table has over 60,000 clones, 75% to 90% seen once. This sequence was found in a human donor who received a liver transplant. Sequencing was performed on CD4+ T cells from blood, taken before liver transplant.

The CDR3 DNA reads TGTGCCAGCTCACTTACGGGACTTAGCTCTGGAAACACCATATATTTT. Its translation is CASSLTGLSSGNTIYF. V and J are TRBV18 and TRBJ1-3; tentatively, D is TRBD1 (5 bases). V was cut by 4 bases and J by 0 bases, with 13 bases left in between. The CDR3 runs 16 residues. In germline, CDR1 is KGHSH, CDR2 LQKENI.